This TCR beta chain came from a study of STAT5B mutations in CD4+ large granular lymphocyte leukemia. In the study's own analysis: A productive frequency of 2.59 x 10-5 was the lowest detectable. Produced via immunoSEQ multiplex PCR; TCRdb's table is partial and in-frame only. Clone size and the V and J calls come from that table; the DNA yielded D and trimming. The sample contains tens of thousands of clones, roughly three quarters of which appear only once. About this clone: Its antigen is unknown.

Control samples were healthy donors' buffy coats. The study, taken as a whole, reports: The CD4+ versus CD8+ T-LGLL clonality difference may reflect limited sample size. Patient CD4-sorted repertoires looked more clonal than healthy CD4+ repertoires, even without putative leukemic clones.

This CDR3 is built from 14 residues. V shed 0 bases and J 0 bases; nucleotides not matched to a gene: 0. Per germline, CDR1 SGDLS and CDR2 YYNGEE. The TCR originated in a human donor in good health. Sequenced input: CD4+ T cells from blood buffy coats. The chain employs TRBV9 and TRBJ2-7; 7 positions match TRBD1. CDR3 sequence: CASSVGDSSYEQYF. The CDR3 nucleotides are TGTGCCAGCAGCGTAGGGGACAGCTCCTACGAGCAGTACTTC. Drawing the rest from reference TRBV9 and TRBJ2-7, the complete variable domain is DSGVTQTPKHLITATGQRVTLRCSPRSGDLSVYWYQQSLDQGLQFLIQYYNGEERAKGNILERFSAQQFPDLHSELNLSSLELGDSALYFCASSVGDSSYEQYFGPGTRLTVT.